Shown below are 24 T cell receptor beta chains from a single sample sequenced in a study of blood T cell repertoires in COVID-19. This table comes from immunoSEQ multiplex PCR, and its TCRdb copy is limited to in-frame clones, with some not included. The table records under 200,000 clones, approximately 85% of them present only once. Sequencing used peripheral blood. These receptors were taken from an elderly woman with acute or convalescent COVID-19.

The genes are TRBV6-2 or TRBV6-3 and TRBJ1-2, with D perhaps TRBD1 (5 bases). Between the trimmed V and J ends, which lost 2 bases and 4 bases, there was a span of 11 bases. Germline V lookup: CDR1 MNHEY, CDR2 SVGEGT. This CDR3 spans 14 amino acids. CDR3 residues: CASSYQGALYGYTF. The DNA of the CDR3 is TGTGCCAGCAGTTACCAGGGCGCGCTCTATGGCTACACCTTC.

The chain couples TRBV4-1 to TRBJ2-3, with 14 bases that match TRBD2. J lost 8 bases, V lost 1 base, and 5 bases had no gene match. Germline CDR1 and CDR2: MGHRA and YSYEKL. CDR3 length equals 16 residues. CDR3 DNA sequence: TGCGCCAGCAGCCAAGTAGCCGGGACTAGCGGGGGTACGCAGTATTTT. This translates into CASSQVAGTSGGTQYF.

The J gene is TRBJ2-2, the V gene TRBV7-9; 9 bases agree with TRBD2. The CDR3 is 16 amino acids. Germline values: CDR1 SEHNR, CDR2 FQNEAQ (reference sequence). V lost 5 bases to trimming and J lost 1 base; unmatched junction nucleotides: 5. The CDR3 DNA sequence: TGTGCCAGCAGCGCGACTAGCGGAGTGAACACCGGGGAGCTGTTTTTT. Residues: CASSATSGVNTGELFF. Based on the CDR3 plus reference TRBV7-9 and TRBJ2-2, the full variable domain is DTGVSQNPRHKITKRGQNVTFRCDPISEHNRLYWYRQTLGQGPEFLTYFQNEAQLEKSRLLSDRFSAERPKGSFSTLEIQRTEQGDSAMYLCASSATSGVNTGELFFGEGSRLTVL.

This clone was seen just once. The chain links TRBV9 to TRBJ2-2; a weak D match, TRBD1 (6 bases). This CDR3 comprises 17 residues. Germline V gene data show CDR1 as SGDLS and CDR2 as YYNGEE. V lost 0 bases and J lost 2, with 14 bases in between. CDR3 region: CASSVAVGARNTGELFF. The CDR3 nucleotides are TGTGCCAGCAGCGTAGCTGTGGGGGCTCGTAACACCGGGGAGCTGTTTTTT. The full variable domain, in which reference TRBV9 and TRBJ2-2 provide the parts outside the CDR3, is DSGVTQTPKHLITATGQRVTLRCSPRSGDLSVYWYQQSLDQGLQFLIQYYNGEERAKGNILERFSAQQFPDLHSELNLSSLELGDSALYFCASSVAVGARNTGELFFGEGSRLTVL.

This chain connects TRBV27 to TRBJ2-1; 8 bases line up with TRBD1. Germline values: CDR1 MNHEY, CDR2 SMNVEV (reference sequence). J gave up 5 bases and V 5 bases, and 5 bases lay outside the gene matches. This CDR3 spans 14 amino acids. The chain's CDR3 is CASSTRTGNNEQFF. CDR3 in DNA: TGTGCCAGCAGTACCCGGACAGGGAACAATGAGCAGTTCTTC.

The rearrangement uses TRBV6-5 and TRBJ1-2; 10 bases map to TRBD1. This CDR3 is built from 14 residues. After removal of 6 bases from V and 3 bases from J, the junction contained 4 bases not matched to a gene. The germline gives CDR1 MNHEY, CDR2 SVGAGI. CDR3 residues: CASRPTGGDYGYTF. The DNA of the CDR3 is TGTGCCAGCAGACCGACAGGGGGCGACTATGGCTACACCTTC.

J is TRBJ1-5 and V is TRBV19; D not resolved. Per germline, CDR1 LNHDA and CDR2 SQIVND (reference sequence). This CDR3 comprises 16 residues. The ends were cut back, 3 bases at V and 7 bases at J, with 19 bases in the middle. This CDR3 is CASSIPRGGGRQPQHF. Written as DNA, the CDR3 is TGTGCCAGTAGTATCCCACGGGGAGGAGGAAGGCAGCCCCAGCATTTT.

The CDR3 loop is CASSGGGLDYEQYF. Here the CDR3 DNA reads TGTGCCAGCAGCGGCGGGGGACTAGACTACGAGCAGTACTTC. The V and J genes are TRBV7-2 and TRBJ2-7, with 8 bases fitting TRBD2. The CDR3 has 14 residues. Germline values: CDR1 SGHTA, CDR2 FQGNSA. Unmatched junction bases numbered 6, after V lost 5 bases and J lost 3 bases.

The chain has TRBV7-8 and TRBJ1-3; TRBD1 matches 7 bases. The CDR3 spans 13 residues. The ends lost 4 bases at V and 7 bases at J; junction bases unmatched: 4. The germline gives CDR1 SGHVS, CDR2 FQNEAQ. The DNA of the CDR3 is TGTGCCAGCAGCTGGTTACAGGGGAACACCATATATTTT. The encoded protein is CASSWLQGNTIYF.

The chain uses TRBV7-2 and TRBJ2-7, with 10 positions matching TRBD1. Per the germline V gene, CDR1 is SGHTA and CDR2 is FQGNSA. The CDR3 runs 16 residues. Germline trimming cut 1 base from V and 4 bases from J; bases unmatched to any gene: 7. CDR3 DNA sequence: TGTGCCAGCAGCTTAGTTGGTAGGACAGGGGGATACGAGCAGTACTTC. This gives the protein CASSLVGRTGGYEQYF.

This clone turned up a few times. V is TRBV7-2 and J is TRBJ2-5; the match to TRBD2 covers 11 bases. V shed 0 bases, J shed 7 bases, and the junction held 4 bases outside the gene matches. From germline, CDR1 is SGHTA and CDR2 FQGNSA. This CDR3 has 15 residues. As DNA, the CDR3 is TGTGCCAGCAGCTTAGCACTAGCGGGGGTGGCGACCCAGTACTTC. This encodes CASSLALAGVATQYF.

A single count supports this clone. The chain joins TRBV29-1 to TRBJ2-5; no definite D call. Trimming shortened V by 5 bases and J by 2 bases, and 9 bases separated the two germline ends. Germline CDR1 and CDR2: SQVTM and ANQGSEA. The CDR3 has 12 residues. Here the CDR3 reads CSVLYLQETQYF. The CDR3 DNA sequence: TGCAGCGTTCTTTATTTACAAGAGACCCAGTACTTC.

The gene calls are TRBV18 and TRBJ1-2; the match to TRBD1 covers 10 bases. The CDR3 totals 14 residues. V dropped 6 bases and J dropped 0; count of bases not matched to a gene: 1. The V gene's germline CDR1 is KGHSH and CDR2 LQKENI. This CDR3 is CASSDRGANYGYTF. The CDR3 DNA is TGTGCCAGCTCGGACAGGGGGGCTAACTATGGCTACACCTTC.

This chain joins TRBV9 and TRBJ2-5, with TRBD1 identical over 7 bases. The CDR3 extends over 13 amino acids. Losses at the gene ends were 1 base for V and 7 bases for J; bases not matched to a gene: 4. The germline V gene has CDR1 SGDLS and CDR2 YYNGEE. CDR3 bases: TGTGCCAGCAGCGTACAGGGGGTAGGGACCCAGTACTTC. Protein sequence: CASSVQGVGTQYF.

The rearrangement links TRBV5-6 to TRBJ1-6; no firm D call. Germline loops: CDR1 SGHDT, CDR2 YYEEEE. CDR3 length equals 13 residues. Trimming stripped 4 bases from V and 3 bases from J, with 5 bases between. The CDR3 is CASSVLYNSPLHF. The CDR3 DNA follows: TGTGCCAGCAGCGTCCTCTATAATTCACCCCTCCACTTT. The entire variable domain, with the rest obtained from reference TRBV5-6 and TRBJ1-6, is as follows: DAGVTQSPTHLIKTRGQQVTLRCSPKSGHDTVSWYQQALGQGPQFIFQYYEEEERQRGNFPDRFSGHQFPNYSSELNVNALLLGDSALYLCASSVLYNSPLHFGNGTRLTVT.

The V and J genes are TRBV25-1 and TRBJ2-1, with D possibly TRBD1 on 5 matching bases. The CDR3 runs 16 residues. Between the trimmed V and J ends, which lost 2 bases and 2 bases, there was a span of 13 bases. Germline V lookup: CDR1 MGHDK, CDR2 SYGVNS. The CDR3 DNA reads TGTGCCAGCAGTGAAAACGGCAGGGTTGCCTACAATGAGCAGTTCTTC. Its translation is CASSENGRVAYNEQFF.

The chain recombines TRBV6-5 with TRBJ1-5; TRBD1 might be the D (5 bases). The CDR3 has 12 residues. V shed 7 bases and J shed 11 bases, with 15 bases lying between them. Germline V gene data show CDR1 as MNHEY and CDR2 as SVGAGI. Here the CDR3 reads CASMPQGATQHF. The CDR3 coding sequence is TGTGCCAGCATGCCCCAGGGTGCGACCCAGCATTTT.

J is TRBJ2-5 and V is TRBV5-4, with a possible D match to TRBD1 (6 bases). From germline, CDR1 is SGHNT and CDR2 YYREEE (reference sequence). The CDR3 spans 15 residues. The V gene lost 2 bases and the J gene lost 4 bases, with 15 bases spanning the gap. CDR3 loop: CASSLRASRGETQYF. In DNA, the CDR3 is TGTGCCAGCAGCTTACGTGCCTCCAGGGGAGAGACCCAGTACTTC. The variable domain in full, completed from reference TRBV5-4 and TRBJ2-5, reads ETGVTQSPTHLIKTRGQQVTLRCSSQSGHNTVSWYQQALGQGPQFIFQYYREEENGRGNFPPRFSGLQFPNYSSELNVNALELDDSALYLCASSLRASRGETQYFGPGTRLLVL.

The chain has TRBV4-1 and TRBJ2-7; TRBD2 matches at 11 bases. Per germline, CDR1 MGHRA and CDR2 YSYEKL. The CDR3 is 16 residues long. Losses at the gene ends were 1 base for V and 6 bases for J; bases not matched to a gene: 8. The CDR3 DNA follows: TGCGCCAGCAGCCAAGGAGGGGCTAGCGGGAGGCTCGAGCAGTACTTC. It codes for CASSQGGASGRLEQYF.

This chain links TRBV2 with TRBJ1-2; D gene ambiguous. The CDR3 length is 12 residues. V was clipped by 11 bases and J by 5 bases, with 15 bases between them. The V gene's germline CDR1 is SNHLY and CDR2 FYNNEI. For the CDR3, the DNA is TGTGCCGTCTTCCTCGGGGTATATGGCTACACCTTC. Its translation: CAVFLGVYGYTF.

The chain joins TRBV6-5 to TRBJ1-1; D is ambiguous. V was cut by 6 bases and J by 2 bases, with 10 bases left in between. The germline gives CDR1 MNHEY, CDR2 SVGAGI. The CDR3 consists of 13 residues. The DNA of the CDR3 is TGTGCCAGCAGAGTACTCTTTAACACTGAAGCTTTCTTT. Its protein is CASRVLFNTEAFF.

The chain employs TRBV6-6 and TRBJ2-7, with D tentatively TRBD2 (5 bases). Germline assignment: CDR1 MNHNY and CDR2 SVGAGI (reference sequence). Trimming left V 2 bases short and J 2 bases short, with 10 bases between. This CDR3 comprises 14 residues. The CDR3 is CASSYPEGAYEQYF. The CDR3 coding sequence is TGTGCCAGCAGTTACCCCGAGGGCGCCTACGAGCAGTACTTC.

V gene TRBV30 combines with J gene TRBJ1-6; unclear D gene. This CDR3 contains 13 residues. V was cut by 2 bases and J by 10 bases, with 12 bases left in between. Looked up from germline, CDR1 is GTSNPN and CDR2 is SVGIG (reference sequence). In DNA form, the CDR3 reads TGTGCCTGGAGTATCGGCCGGGGATCACCCCTCCACTTT. It yields the protein CAWSIGRGSPLHF.

The J gene is TRBJ1-3, the V gene TRBV7-2, with 8 nucleotides matching TRBD1. Germline CDR1 reads SGHTA; CDR2 reads FQGNSA. The CDR3 loop spans 15 amino acids. After removal of 4 bases from V and 3 bases from J, the junction contained 5 bases not matched to a gene. The CDR3 DNA is TGTGCCAGCAGCTCTTTACAGGGGGGTGGAAACACCATATATTTT. It codes for CASSSLQGGGNTIYF.